The clone carrying this TCR beta chain was observed many times. Its antigen is as yet unknown. The data were taken from a study of blood T cells in healthy people across ages. Next came a second PCR, run for about 7 to 12 cycles, which used a sample-barcoded 5' primer along with a J-beta primer mix. From the 5' RACE reads, TCRdb called clonotypes with MiXCR, one entry per CDR3 protein. The sample gives approximately 810,000 distinct CDR3 sequences, about 30% of which show up once; 17% is in the top ten. Points from the study as a whole: A roughly linear fall in TCR beta diversity per million T cells was seen with increasing age. There was a strong correlation between TCR beta diversity and naive T cell percentage.

Sequencing was performed on blood. The clonotype comes from an elderly woman in good health.

Written as DNA, the CDR3 is TGTGCCAGCAGTAGAATTCGGGCCTCAAGGCGGCAGTACTTC. Translating gives CASSRIRASRRQYF. V is TRBV12-3 or TRBV12-4 and J is TRBJ2-7; D not resolved. V dropped 5 bases and J dropped 9 bases, with 20 bases sitting between them. The CDR3 contains 14 residues.